This T cell receptor beta chain was captured in a study of OX40 agonist ivuxolimab in advanced cancers. The V gene lost 4 bases and the J gene lost 2 bases, with 14 bases spanning the gap. This CDR3 has 15 amino acids. CDR1 LGHNA and CDR2 YSLEER come from the germline V gene. Produced via immunoSEQ multiplex PCR; TCRdb's table is partial and in-frame only. Among about 98,000 clones listed, about 83% were seen once. Sample: CD4+ or CD8+ T cells sorted from blood, taken in a trial of the OX40 agonist ivuxolimab. The rearrangement joins TRBV4-3 to TRBJ1-1; D is uncertain. The sequence derives from an adult with an advanced solid tumor such as melanoma, head and neck, liver or kidney cancer. The CDR3: CASSRQDRGNTEAFF. The CDR3 DNA reads as TGCGCCAGCAGCCGCCAAGATCGGGGAAACACTGAAGCTTTCTTT.